The source of this T cell receptor beta chain is a study of T cells in Graves' hyperthyroidism and ophthalmopathy. This clonotype was counted many times. The antigen is not known. Findings of the study overall: Before onset, by a median of 6.5 months, the model predicted ophthalmopathy.

The authors took PBMCs from 9.5 to 10 ml fresh peripheral blood. Amplified regions were TCR beta CDR3 sequences from RNA transcripts. The TCR CDR3 was amplified in a first-round RT-PCR using the HTBI primer set. TCRdb reprocessed the multiplex PCR reads with MiXCR, giving one entry per CDR3 protein. The repertoire holds 300,000 to 500,000 distinct CDR3 sequences, with 15% as singletons. The CDR3 sequence is 13 residues long. Trimming removed 1 base at V and 4 bases at J, with 7 bases between. The V gene's germline CDR1 is SEHNR and CDR2 FQNEAQ (reference sequence). The chain employs TRBV7-9 and TRBJ1-1; D unclear. Sequencing was carried out using blood. This clonotype was obtained from a woman in her 30s with Graves' hyperthyroidism. CDR3 residues: CASSLDSGTEAFF. CDR3 in DNA: TGTGCCAGCAGCTTAGACTCCGGCACTGAAGCTTTCTTT.